This T cell receptor beta chain was captured in a study of monozygotic twins with inflammatory bowel disease. UMIs containing a 6-nucleotide sample barcode were added via template switching. TCRdb reworked the 5' RACE reads into one entry per CDR3 protein, no DNA. The sample data list 350,000 to 550,000 distinct CDR3 sequences. The CDR3 length is 13 residues. Germline V gene sequence: CDR1 MNHEY, CDR2 SVGAGI. The source of this sequence is a human donor with ulcerative colitis or Crohn's disease, or a healthy co-twin of an affected twin (not recorded which). The rearrangement joins TRBV6-5 to TRBJ2-7; as DNA is missing, the TRBD1 call by TCRdb cannot be tested. The source material was blood. The CDR3 reads CASSYSRGAEQYF.